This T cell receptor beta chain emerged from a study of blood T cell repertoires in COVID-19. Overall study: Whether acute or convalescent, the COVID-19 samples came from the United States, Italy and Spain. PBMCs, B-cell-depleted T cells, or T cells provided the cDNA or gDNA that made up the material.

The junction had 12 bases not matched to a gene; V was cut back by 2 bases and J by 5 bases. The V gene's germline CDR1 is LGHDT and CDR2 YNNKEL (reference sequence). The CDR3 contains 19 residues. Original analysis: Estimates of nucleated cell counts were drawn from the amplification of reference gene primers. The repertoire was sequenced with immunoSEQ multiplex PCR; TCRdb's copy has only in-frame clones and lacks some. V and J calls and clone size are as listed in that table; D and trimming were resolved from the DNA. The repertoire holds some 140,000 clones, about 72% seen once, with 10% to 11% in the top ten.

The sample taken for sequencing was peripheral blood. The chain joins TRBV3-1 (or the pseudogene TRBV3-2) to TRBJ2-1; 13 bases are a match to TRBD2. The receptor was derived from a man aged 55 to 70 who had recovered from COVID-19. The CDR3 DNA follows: TGTGCCAGCAGCCAAACCCCACTAGGACTAGCGGGAGCCGACAATGAGCAGTTCTTC. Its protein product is CASSQTPLGLAGADNEQFF.